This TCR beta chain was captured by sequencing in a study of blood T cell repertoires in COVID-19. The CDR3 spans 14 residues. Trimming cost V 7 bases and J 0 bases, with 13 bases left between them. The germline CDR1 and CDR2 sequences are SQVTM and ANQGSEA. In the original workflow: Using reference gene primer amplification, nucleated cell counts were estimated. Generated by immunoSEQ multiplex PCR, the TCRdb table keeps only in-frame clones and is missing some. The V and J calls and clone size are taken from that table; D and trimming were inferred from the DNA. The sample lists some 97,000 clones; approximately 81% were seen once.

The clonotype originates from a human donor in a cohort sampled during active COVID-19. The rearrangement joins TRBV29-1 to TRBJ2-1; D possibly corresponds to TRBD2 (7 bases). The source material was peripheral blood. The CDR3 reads CSGTAGSSYNEQFF. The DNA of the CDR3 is TGCAGCGGGACAGCGGGGAGCTCCTACAATGAGCAGTTCTTC.